This T cell receptor beta chain was identified in a study of blood T cell repertoires in COVID-19. Study information: The origin of the acute and convalescent COVID-19 samples was the United States, Italy and Spain. The cDNA or gDNA used as material had been derived from T cells, B-cell-depleted T cells, or PBMCs.

In the authors' workflow: Reference gene primer amplification in the assay estimated nucleated cell counts. The method was immunoSEQ multiplex PCR; TCRdb's version includes in-frame clones alone and lacks a portion of them. V and J calls plus clone size are reproduced from that table; the DNA served to infer D and trimming. The sample records tens of thousands of clones, approximately 91% being singletons. The CDR3 runs 13 residues. Trimming removed 3 bases from V and 2 bases from J, with 10 bases in between. From germline, CDR1 is DFQATT and CDR2 SNEGSKA (reference sequence). Material for sequencing was peripheral blood. The clonotype comes from a woman older than 75 with acute or convalescent COVID-19. This sequence joins TRBV20-1 and TRBJ1-1; TRBD1 might be the D (5 bases). This chain's CDR3 is CSASKGANTEAFF. CDR3 nucleotide sequence: TGCAGTGCTAGTAAAGGGGCCAACACTGAAGCTTTCTTT.